Shown below are 30 T cell receptor beta chains from a single sample sequenced in a study of blood T cell repertoires in COVID-19. Clones were sequenced by immunoSEQ multiplex PCR, and TCRdb holds only the in-frame ones, with some missing. The table shows 250,000 or so clones, with 84% occurring only once. Sequencing was performed on peripheral blood. These receptor sequences come from a woman in her forties who had recovered from COVID-19.

Note on this clone: Other DNA sequences from this sample encode an identical CDR3 as well. The V call is TRBV12-3 or TRBV12-4, the J call TRBJ1-5; D ambiguous. Trimming took off 1 base at V and 6 bases at J, with 7 bases between the two ends. This CDR3 region has 13 residues. This CDR3 is CASSLEGGQPQHF. The CDR3 region has the DNA TGTGCCAGCAGTTTAGAGGGAGGTCAGCCCCAGCATTTT.

The genes are TRBV28 and TRBJ2-5; 7 nucleotides agree with TRBD1. V was pared by 6 bases and J by 7 bases, with 14 bases of the junction left unmatched. Per the germline V gene, CDR1 is MDHEN and CDR2 is SYDVKM. The CDR3 sequence is 15 residues long. Here the CDR3 DNA reads TGTGCCAGCAGAAAATCCGGGACAGTATCCGGGACCCAGTACTTC. Its protein is CASRKSGTVSGTQYF.

The sample holds one count of this clone. The chain combines TRBV4-1 with TRBJ2-7; 8 bases map to TRBD1. This CDR3 comprises 15 residues. Germline CDR1 reads MGHRA; CDR2 reads YSYEKL. Germline trimming cut 1 base from V and 3 bases from J; bases unmatched to any gene: 5. DNA of the CDR3: TGCGCCAGCAGCCAAGCAACAGGGGGGTTCTACGAGCAGTACTTC. Protein: CASSQATGGFYEQYF.

The CDR3 region is CASSLEGQSLYEQYF. CDR3 coding DNA: TGTGCCAGCAGCTTAGAAGGACAGTCCCTCTACGAGCAGTACTTC. The chain joins TRBV11-1 to TRBJ2-7, with D possibly being TRBD1 (6 bases). The CDR3 contains 15 residues. CDR1 and CDR2 (germline): SGHAT, FQDESV (reference sequence). V was cut by 1 base and J by 3 bases, with 13 bases left in between.

The DNA of the CDR3 is TGTGCCAGCAGCCCAGGGGGCGGATTCTACGAGCAGTACTTC. Its protein is CASSPGGGFYEQYF. The J gene is TRBJ2-7, the V gene TRBV5-8; 8 bases line up with TRBD1. Germline V gene lookup returns CDR1 SGHTS and CDR2 YDEGEE. CDR3 length: 14 residues. V trimming: 4 bases; J trimming: 3 bases; junction bases outside the gene matches: 6.

The chain recombines TRBV6-1 with TRBJ2-4; TRBD2 matches 7 bases. Germline CDR1 MNHNS, CDR2 SASEGT. J lost 0 bases, V lost 1 base, and 12 bases had no gene match. CDR3 length equals 19 residues. CDR3 loop: CASSEDAGRESVAKNIQYF. CDR3 bases: TGTGCCAGCAGTGAAGATGCGGGGAGGGAGTCGGTAGCCAAAAACATTCAGTACTTC.

The chain recombines TRBV7-2 with TRBJ2-7, with 8 bases identical to TRBD1. Germline loops: CDR1 SGHTA, CDR2 FQGNSA. V trimming: 4 bases; J trimming: 4 bases; junction bases outside the gene matches: 6. This CDR3 has 14 residues. The CDR3 coding sequence is TGTGCCAGCAGCTCCTATCAGGGGGCATACGAGCAGTACTTC. As protein: CASSSYQGAYEQYF. Full variable domain (missing parts from reference TRBV7-2 and TRBJ2-7): GAGVSQSPSNKVTEKGKDVELRCDPISGHTALYWYRQSLGQGLEFLIYFQGNSAPDKSGLPSDRFSAERTGGSVSTLTIQRTQQEDSAVYLCASSSYQGAYEQYFGPGTRLTVT.

The CDR3: CASSQVPTTGELFF. The CDR3 DNA reads as TGTGCCAGCAGCCAAGTTCCCACTACCGGGGAGCTGTTTTTT. The gene calls are TRBV3-1 (or the pseudogene TRBV3-2) and TRBJ2-2; D is uncertain. Trimming removed 1 base from V and 5 bases from J, with 8 bases in between. From germline, CDR1 is LGHDT and CDR2 YNNKEL (reference sequence). The CDR3 length is 14 residues.

This clone was seen just once. The genes are TRBV27 and TRBJ2-6; D is possibly TRBD1 (6 bases). Trimming left V 3 bases short and J 4 bases short, with 13 bases between. The CDR3 has 16 amino acids. Per germline, CDR1 MNHEY and CDR2 SMNVEV (reference sequence). CDR3 sequence reads: CASSLLEGTGANVLTF. The DNA for the CDR3 is TGTGCCAGCAGTTTGTTAGAGGGGACAGGGGCCAACGTCCTGACTTTC.

The rearrangement links TRBV2 to TRBJ1-2; D gene unclear. The germline CDR1 and CDR2 sequences are SNHLY and FYNNEI. The V and J ends lost 7 bases and 4 bases respectively, with 13 bases between them. The CDR3 has 13 residues. The CDR3 is CASTGKLIYGYTF. The CDR3 DNA sequence: TGTGCCAGCACCGGGAAGTTAATCTATGGCTACACCTTC.

The chain carries TRBV28 and TRBJ2-3; no clear D. The CDR3 extends over 11 amino acids. V lost 8 bases, J lost 4 bases, and 7 bases lay in between. Germline CDR1 is MDHEN and CDR2 is SYDVKM. CDR3 bases: TGTGCCAGCGGCCTTTCAGATACGCAGTATTTT. As protein: CASGLSDTQYF.

The chain joins TRBV6-5 to TRBJ1-5; D ambiguous. Trimming removed 7 bases from V and 2 bases from J, with 15 bases in between. The germline V gene has CDR1 MNHEY and CDR2 SVGAGI. The CDR3 is 15 amino acids. CDR3 in DNA: TGTGCCAGCAACCTCGCGCGGGCCGGCAATCAGCCCCAGCATTTT. Protein sequence: CASNLARAGNQPQHF.

V gene TRBV7-9 combines with J gene TRBJ2-4, with 8 bases identical to TRBD1. The germline gives CDR1 SEHNR, CDR2 FQNEAQ (reference sequence). The CDR3 is made up of 13 amino acids. V dropped 4 bases and J dropped 7; count of bases not matched to a gene: 3. CDR3 in DNA: TGTGCCAGCAGCTCGGGACAGGAGAACATTCAGTACTTC. Amino acid sequence: CASSSGQENIQYF. The complete variable domain, with remaining parts taken from reference TRBV7-9 and TRBJ2-4, reads DTGVSQNPRHKITKRGQNVTFRCDPISEHNRLYWYRQTLGQGPEFLTYFQNEAQLEKSRLLSDRFSAERPKGSFSTLEIQRTEQGDSAMYLCASSSGQENIQYFGAGTRLSVL.

This clone came up many times. This chain connects TRBV30 to TRBJ2-3; 7 nucleotides agree with TRBD1. The length of the CDR3 is 16 residues. The germline V gene encodes CDR1 GTSNPN and CDR2 SVGIG (reference sequence). V shed 1 base and J 0 bases; nucleotides not matched to a gene: 7. Here the CDR3 DNA reads TGTGCCTGGAGTGGATTTGAGGGACAGAGCACAGATACGCAGTATTTT. Residues: CAWSGFEGQSTDTQYF.

The chain employs TRBV15 and TRBJ2-5, with 7 nucleotides matching TRBD1. V shed 1 base and J 4 bases; nucleotides not matched to a gene: 6. Germline loops: CDR1 LNHNV, CDR2 YYDKDF (reference sequence). CDR3 length: 15 amino acids. The CDR3 DNA follows: TGTGCCACCAGCAGAGCCCGGGACAGCACAGAGACCCAGTACTTC. It encodes CATSRARDSTETQYF. The full variable domain, completed using reference TRBV15 and TRBJ2-5, is DAMVIQNPRYQVTQFGKPVTLSCSQTLNHNVMYWYQQKSSQAPKLLFHYYDKDFNNEADTPDNFQSRRPNTSFCFLDIRSPGLGDTAMYLCATSRARDSTETQYFGPGTRLLVL.

This clone was observed a single time. This chain uses TRBV2 with TRBJ1-1; 9 bases align to TRBD1. The V gene end was trimmed by 7 bases and the J gene end by 1 base; junction bases not matched to a gene: 7. Germline assignment: CDR1 SNHLY and CDR2 FYNNEI. The CDR3 totals 15 residues. DNA of the CDR3: TGTGCCAGCACATTCGGGACAGGGTGGAACACTGAAGCTTTCTTT. Residues: CASTFGTGWNTEAFF.

This chain connects TRBV19 to TRBJ2-3; 9 nucleotides line up with TRBD2. Losses at the gene ends were 5 bases for V and 4 bases for J; bases not matched to a gene: 4. This CDR3 is built from 14 residues. CDR1 and CDR2 (germline): LNHDA, SQIVND (reference sequence). The CDR3 sequence is CASSGGGAADTQYF. The CDR3 DNA reads as TGTGCCAGTAGTGGCGGGGGGGCCGCAGATACGCAGTATTTT.

The CDR3 coding sequence is TGTGCCAGCAGCCAACTTGGCAGGGGGCTCTACGAGCAGTACTTC. It encodes CASSQLGRGLYEQYF. This chain links TRBV28 with TRBJ2-7, with TRBD1 matching over 8 bases. The trim removed 6 bases at V and 3 bases at J, leaving 10 bases unmatched. The CDR3 runs 15 residues. Germline loops: CDR1 MDHEN, CDR2 SYDVKM.

The chain recombines TRBV28 with TRBJ1-6, with D possibly matching TRBD1 (6 bases). V was cut by 7 bases and J by 5 bases, with 12 bases left in between. The CDR3 runs 14 residues. Germline CDR1 reads MDHEN; CDR2 reads SYDVKM. CDR3: CASNDRTDNSPLHF. The CDR3 DNA reads TGTGCCAGCAATGACAGGACAGATAATTCACCCCTCCACTTT.

V and J are TRBV19 and TRBJ1-5; tentatively, D is TRBD1 (6 bases). This CDR3 has 17 residues. The germline V and J ends were trimmed by 5 bases and 0 bases, with 17 bases remaining between them. CDR1 and CDR2 (germline): LNHDA, SQIVND (reference sequence). CDR3 loop: CASSPLRTVYSNQPQHF. The CDR3 DNA reads as TGTGCCAGTAGTCCGCTCCGGACAGTCTATAGCAATCAGCCCCAGCATTTT.

The chain uses TRBV10-3 and TRBJ2-2; maybe TRBD2 (7 bases). This CDR3 is built from 14 residues. V dropped 10 bases and J dropped 2 bases, with 14 bases sitting between them. Germline V gene data show CDR1 as ENHRY and CDR2 as SYGVKD. CDR3 loop: CATGGQENTGELFF. The CDR3 region has the DNA TGTGCCACCGGGGGGCAGGAAAACACCGGGGAGCTGTTTTTT.

The chain has TRBV6-5 and TRBJ2-7; D perhaps matches TRBD1 (5 bases). The V gene lost 6 bases and the J gene lost 4 bases, with 7 bases spanning the gap. CDR3 length: 11 amino acids. Looked up from germline, CDR1 is MNHEY and CDR2 is SVGAGI. Here the CDR3 reads CASRRQYEQYF. Here the CDR3 DNA reads TGTGCCAGCAGACGACAGTACGAGCAGTACTTC.

The rearrangement uses TRBV27 and TRBJ2-4, with D uncertain. The CDR3 totals 14 residues. Trimming cost V 5 bases and J 12 bases, with 20 bases left between them. Germline-derived CDR1 and CDR2 are MNHEY and SMNVEV (reference sequence). In nucleotides, the CDR3 is TGTGCCAGCAGTCTCCTAGGTGACCTAACTACTCAGTACTTC. The encoded protein is CASSLLGDLTTQYF.

CDR3 DNA sequence: TGTGCCAGCAGAGCCCCCGCGCTCACAGATACGCAGTATTTT. Translating it yields CASRAPALTDTQYF. This chain connects TRBV2 to TRBJ2-3; D not resolved. In germline, CDR1 is SNHLY, CDR2 FYNNEI. This CDR3 is 14 amino acids long. The germline V and J ends were trimmed by 6 bases and 2 bases, with 12 bases remaining between them.

This chain uses TRBV6-1 with TRBJ1-3; D is unresolved. Germline lookup yields CDR1 MNHNS and CDR2 SASEGT. V was clipped by 2 bases and J by 0 bases, with 8 bases between them. The CDR3 is 15 residues long. CDR3 DNA sequence: TGTGCCAGCAGTGAACTGGCTAGCTCTGGAAACACCATATATTTT. Encoded protein: CASSELASSGNTIYF.

The V and J genes are TRBV10-1 and TRBJ2-7; 8 nucleotides agree with TRBD1. The V and J ends lost 9 bases and 1 base, in that order; junction bases with no gene match: 8. The CDR3 is 14 residues long. Germline CDR1 is WNHNN and CDR2 is SYGVQD (reference sequence). The CDR3 loop is CASSFDRGSYEQYF. The CDR3 region has the DNA TGCGCCAGTAGCTTCGACAGGGGTTCCTACGAGCAGTACTTC.

This chain links TRBV28 with TRBJ1-1; 9 nucleotides match TRBD1. Looked up from germline, CDR1 is MDHEN and CDR2 is SYDVKM. The CDR3 runs to 13 residues. V dropped 5 bases and J dropped 8; count of bases not matched to a gene: 6. The CDR3 sequence is CASSMGTGREAFF. CDR3 nucleotides: TGTGCCAGCAGTATGGGGACAGGGAGAGAAGCTTTCTTT.

The chain carries TRBV6-4 and TRBJ2-7, with TRBD2 as a possible D gene (5 bases). Trimming cost V 6 bases and J 5 bases, with 23 bases left between them. There are 16 residues in the CDR3. CDR1 and CDR2 from the germline V gene are MRHNA and SNTAGT. For the CDR3, the DNA is TGTGCCAGCAGGAATGACGGAGGACGGCTAAGAGACGAGCAGTACTTC. Protein: CASRNDGGRLRDEQYF.

This rearrangement joins TRBV29-1 to TRBJ2-5, with TRBD1 as a possible D gene (5 bases). The V and J ends lost 5 bases and 0 bases respectively, with 7 bases between them. Looked up from germline, CDR1 is SQVTM and CDR2 is ANQGSEA. The CDR3 is 12 amino acids. The CDR3 DNA sequence: TGCAGCGTTCGACAGTACCAAGAGACCCAGTACTTC. It specifies CSVRQYQETQYF.

The chain combines TRBV10-1 with TRBJ1-1; D possibly corresponds to TRBD1 (6 bases). V was shortened by 3 bases and J by 6 bases, with 17 bases between the two germline ends. In germline, CDR1 is WNHNN, CDR2 SYGVQD (reference sequence). The CDR3 totals 15 residues. The CDR3 DNA reads TGCGCCAGCAGTGATACCGGACAGTCGCAGTCTGAAGCTTTCTTT. Its protein product is CASSDTGQSQSEAFF.